This record looks at one T cell receptor (beta chain) sequence and its context. This sample is drawn from a study of blood T cell repertoires in COVID-19. Whole-study context: The United States, Italy and Spain provided the acute and convalescent COVID-19 samples. T cells, B-cell-depleted T cells, or PBMCs supplied cDNA or gDNA.

Per the original data handling: Researchers report that nucleated cell counts were estimated from reference gene primer amplification. Libraries were prepared by immunoSEQ multiplex PCR; TCRdb keeps only in-frame clonotypes and omits some of them. The DNA gave D and trimming, while V, J and clone size come from that table. The top ten hold approximately 2% of the sample, which has about 310,000 clones, roughly 87% seen once. What was sequenced was peripheral blood. This sequence originates from a man aged 18 to 35 with active or convalescent COVID-19.

The CDR3 spells CASSQRKGAQVEKLFF. The CDR3 nucleotides are TGTGCCAGCAGCCAACGAAAGGGGGCGCAAGTGGAAAAACTGTTTTTT. The rearrangement uses TRBV4-2 and TRBJ1-4; 7 nucleotides line up with TRBD1. The CDR3 contains 16 residues. In germline, CDR1 is LGHNA, CDR2 YNFKEQ. The V gene end was trimmed by 2 bases and the J gene end by 8 bases; junction bases not matched to a gene: 11.